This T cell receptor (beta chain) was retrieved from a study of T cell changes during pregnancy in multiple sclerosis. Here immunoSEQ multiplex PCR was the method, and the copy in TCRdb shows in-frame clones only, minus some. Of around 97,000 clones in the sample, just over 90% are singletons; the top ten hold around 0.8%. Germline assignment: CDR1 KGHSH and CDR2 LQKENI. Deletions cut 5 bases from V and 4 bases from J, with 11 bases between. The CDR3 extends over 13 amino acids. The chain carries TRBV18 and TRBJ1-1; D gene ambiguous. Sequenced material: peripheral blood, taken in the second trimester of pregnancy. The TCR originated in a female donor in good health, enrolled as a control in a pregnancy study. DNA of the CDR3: TGTGCCAGCTCAAACTGGGAGGGCACTGAAGCTTTCTTT. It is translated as CASSNWEGTEAFF.